These T cell receptor beta chains were read from a single sample in a study of blood T cell repertoires in COVID-19. The protocol was immunoSEQ multiplex PCR, while the TCRdb copy is restricted to in-frame clones and leaves out a portion. The sample holds roughly 100,000 clones, about four fifths seen once. Specimen: peripheral blood. The receptors were gathered from a woman aged 80 or older with acute or convalescent COVID-19. Both conserved end residues are trimmed from each CDR3. D genes are given only for firm matches.

CDR3aa: ASSPWGQVTSYEQY; v_gene: TRBV28; d_gene: TRBD1
CDR3aa: ASSLNAGTSVGELF; v_gene: TRBV7-2; d_gene: TRBD2
CDR3aa: ASSQTVEQY; v_gene: TRBV3-1/TRBV3-2; d_gene: NA
CDR3aa: ASSQGQFNYGYT; v_gene: TRBV3-1/TRBV3-2; d_gene: NA
CDR3aa: ASSLGGYNQPQH; v_gene: TRBV11-2; d_gene: NA
CDR3aa: ASSFQGQPQH; v_gene: TRBV5-4; d_gene: NA
CDR3aa: ATSRIPPGHVDT; v_gene: TRBV15; d_gene: NA
CDR3aa: ASSMAGTSGNYEQY; v_gene: TRBV5-1; d_gene: TRBD2
CDR3aa: SVGPRTGVGNEQF; v_gene: TRBV29-1; d_gene: TRBD1
CDR3aa: ASSYFGLAGERNEQF; v_gene: TRBV5-1; d_gene: TRBD2
CDR3aa: ATSRGTANEAF; v_gene: TRBV15; d_gene: NA
CDR3aa: ASSFQGGAYNEQF; v_gene: TRBV5-8; d_gene: NA